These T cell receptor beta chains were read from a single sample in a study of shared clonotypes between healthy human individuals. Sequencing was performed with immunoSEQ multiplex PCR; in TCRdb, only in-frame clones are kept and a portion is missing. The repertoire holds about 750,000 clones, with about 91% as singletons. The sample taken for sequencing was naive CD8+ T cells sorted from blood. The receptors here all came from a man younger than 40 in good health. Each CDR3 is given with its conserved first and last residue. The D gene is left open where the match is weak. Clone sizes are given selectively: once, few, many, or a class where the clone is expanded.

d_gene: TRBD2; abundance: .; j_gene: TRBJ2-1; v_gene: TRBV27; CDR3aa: CASSSPTGGSRNEQFF; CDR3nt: TGTGCCAGCAGTTCCCCGACTGGCGGGAGTCGGAATGAGCAGTTCTTC
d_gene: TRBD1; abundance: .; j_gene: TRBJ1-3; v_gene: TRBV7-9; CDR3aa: CARDRPRGNTIYF; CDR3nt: TGTGCCAGGGACAGGCCCCGGGGAAACACCATATATTTT
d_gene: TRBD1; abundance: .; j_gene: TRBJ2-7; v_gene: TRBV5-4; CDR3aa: CASSPMKDRRSYEQYF; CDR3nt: TGTGCCAGCAGCCCAATGAAGGACAGGCGGTCCTACGAGCAGTACTTC
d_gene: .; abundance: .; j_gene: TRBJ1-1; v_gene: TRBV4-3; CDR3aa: CASSQAAADTEAFF; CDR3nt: TGCGCCAGCAGCCAAGCTGCGGCGGACACTGAAGCTTTCTTT
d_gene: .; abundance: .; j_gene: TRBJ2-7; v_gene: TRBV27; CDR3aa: CASSFGGWFNEQYF; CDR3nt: TGTGCCAGCAGTTTCGGGGGTTGGTTCAACGAGCAGTACTTC
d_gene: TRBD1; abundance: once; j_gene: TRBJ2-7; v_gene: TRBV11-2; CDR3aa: CASSPRTGLYEQYF; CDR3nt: TGTGCCAGCAGCCCGCGGACAGGCCTCTACGAGCAGTACTTC
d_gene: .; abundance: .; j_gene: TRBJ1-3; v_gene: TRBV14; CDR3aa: CASSQEASRVGNTIYF; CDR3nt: TGTGCCAGCAGCCAAGAGGCCAGCAGAGTTGGAAACACCATATATTTT
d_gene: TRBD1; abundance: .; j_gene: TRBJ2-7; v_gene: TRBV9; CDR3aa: CASSAGDRTYEQYF; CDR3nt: TGTGCCAGCAGCGCCGGGGACAGAACCTACGAGCAGTACTTC
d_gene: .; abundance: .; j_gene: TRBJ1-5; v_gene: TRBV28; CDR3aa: CASRPIGDQPQHF; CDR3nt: TGTGCCAGCAGGCCAATTGGGGATCAGCCCCAGCATTTT
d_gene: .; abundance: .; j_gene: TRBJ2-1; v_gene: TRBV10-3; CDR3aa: CAIRDVVRNTYNEQFF; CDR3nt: TGTGCCATCAGGGATGTCGTGAGGAATACCTACAATGAGCAGTTCTTC
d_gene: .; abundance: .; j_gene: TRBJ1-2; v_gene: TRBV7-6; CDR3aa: CASSPAGAGYTF; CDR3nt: TGTGCCAGCAGCCCCGCGGGGGCGGGCTACACCTTC
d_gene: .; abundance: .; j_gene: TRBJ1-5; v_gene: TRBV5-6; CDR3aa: CASSLGRTGTLANQPQHF; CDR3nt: TGTGCCAGCAGCTTGGGGCGCACCGGGACATTGGCCAATCAGCCCCAGCATTTT
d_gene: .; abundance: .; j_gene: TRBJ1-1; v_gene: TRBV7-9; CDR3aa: CASSPIEGRDRDTEAFF; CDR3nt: TGTGCCAGCAGCCCAATAGAGGGCAGAGATAGGGACACTGAAGCTTTCTTT
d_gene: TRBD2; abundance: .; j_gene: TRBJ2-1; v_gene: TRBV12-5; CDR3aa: CASGSSGSYNEQFF; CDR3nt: TGTGCTAGTGGTTCTAGCGGGAGCTACAATGAGCAGTTCTTC
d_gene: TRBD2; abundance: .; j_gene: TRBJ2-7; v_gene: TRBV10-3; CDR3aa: CAIRNRTSGNGEQYF; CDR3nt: TGTGCCATCAGGAATAGGACTAGCGGGAATGGTGAGCAGTACTTC
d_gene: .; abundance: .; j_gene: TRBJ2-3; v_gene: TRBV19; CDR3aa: CASSIGVDTQYF; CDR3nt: TGTGCCAGTAGTATAGGTGTAGATACGCAGTATTTT
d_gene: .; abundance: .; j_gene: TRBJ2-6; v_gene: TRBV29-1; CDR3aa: CSVVRQVGAAGANVLTF; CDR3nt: TGCAGCGTTGTCCGGCAGGTAGGCGCCGCCGGGGCCAACGTCCTGACTTTC
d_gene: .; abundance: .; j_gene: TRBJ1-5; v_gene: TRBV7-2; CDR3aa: CASSLGGNNQPQHF; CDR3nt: TGTGCCAGCAGCTTAGGGGGAAACAATCAGCCCCAGCATTTT
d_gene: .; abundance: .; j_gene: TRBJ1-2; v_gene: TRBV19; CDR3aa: CASSMTGSVYGYTF; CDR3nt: TGTGCCAGTAGTATGACGGGGTCGGTCTATGGCTACACCTTC
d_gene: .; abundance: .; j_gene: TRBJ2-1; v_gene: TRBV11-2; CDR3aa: CASSGGFEGSYNEQFF; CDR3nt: TGTGCCAGCAGCGGGGGCTTTGAGGGCTCCTACAATGAGCAGTTCTTC
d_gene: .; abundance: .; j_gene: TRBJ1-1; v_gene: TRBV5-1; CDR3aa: CASSLASSGTMNTEAFF; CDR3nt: TGCGCCAGCAGCTTGGCCAGTTCCGGGACAATGAACACTGAAGCTTTCTTT
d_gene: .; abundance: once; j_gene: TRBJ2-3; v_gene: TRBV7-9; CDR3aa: CASSDQEGRDFLDTQYF; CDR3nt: TGTGCCAGCAGCGACCAGGAGGGGCGGGACTTTTTAGATACGCAGTATTTT
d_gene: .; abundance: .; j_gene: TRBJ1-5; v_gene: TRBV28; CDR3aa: CASSLSGAEQPQHF; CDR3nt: TGTGCCAGCAGTTTATCCGGGGCGGAGCAGCCCCAGCATTTT
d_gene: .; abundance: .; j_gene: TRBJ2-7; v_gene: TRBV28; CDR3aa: CASRRTGSYEQYF; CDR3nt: TGTGCCAGCAGGAGGACTGGTTCCTACGAGCAGTACTTC
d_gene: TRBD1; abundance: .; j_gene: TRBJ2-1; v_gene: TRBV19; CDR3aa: CASSKGQGKSVSFF; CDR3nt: TGTGCCAGTAGTAAGGGACAGGGGAAATCCGTTTCGTTCTTC
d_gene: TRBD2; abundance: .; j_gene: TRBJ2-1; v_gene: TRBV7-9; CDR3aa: CASSATSGGLWYNEQFF; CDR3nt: TGTGCCAGCAGCGCAACTAGCGGGGGCCTGTGGTACAATGAGCAGTTCTTC
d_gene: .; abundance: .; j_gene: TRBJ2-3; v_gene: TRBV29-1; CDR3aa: CSVDRDPTDTQYF; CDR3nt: TGCAGCGTTGACAGGGACCCCACAGATACGCAGTATTTT
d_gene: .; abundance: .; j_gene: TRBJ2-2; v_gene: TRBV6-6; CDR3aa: CASSYNPTGELFF; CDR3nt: TGTGCCAGCAGTTACAATCCTACCGGGGAGCTGTTTTTT
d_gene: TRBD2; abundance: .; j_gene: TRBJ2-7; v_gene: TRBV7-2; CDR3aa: CASSLSGLAGLSYEQYF; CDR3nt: TGTGCCAGCAGCTTAAGTGGACTAGCGGGCCTCTCCTACGAGCAGTACTTC
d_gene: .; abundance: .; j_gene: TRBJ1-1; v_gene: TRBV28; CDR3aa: CASSLPPRNTEAFF; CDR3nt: TGTGCCAGCAGTTTACCCCCCCGAAACACTGAAGCTTTCTTT
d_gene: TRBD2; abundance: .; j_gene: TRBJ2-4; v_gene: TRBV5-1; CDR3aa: CASSLLERESPKNIQYF; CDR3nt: TGCGCCAGCAGCTTACTGGAGCGGGAGAGTCCCAAAAACATTCAGTACTTC
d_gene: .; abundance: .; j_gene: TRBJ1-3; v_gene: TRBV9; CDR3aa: CASSGSSLPPGNTIYF; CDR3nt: TGTGCCAGCAGCGGATCCTCACTTCCGCCTGGAAACACCATATATTTT
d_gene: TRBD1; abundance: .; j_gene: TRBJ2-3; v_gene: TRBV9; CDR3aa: CASSVFGQGSTDTQYF; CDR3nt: TGTGCCAGCAGCGTATTTGGACAGGGGAGCACAGATACGCAGTATTTT
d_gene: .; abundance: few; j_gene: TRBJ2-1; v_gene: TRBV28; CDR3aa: CASSFGWGSYNEQFF; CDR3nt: TGTGCCAGCAGTTTCGGCTGGGGCTCCTACAATGAGCAGTTCTTC
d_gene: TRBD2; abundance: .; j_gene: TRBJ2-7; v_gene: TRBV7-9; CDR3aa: CASSKPGLAGYSSYEQYF; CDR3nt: TGTGCCAGCAGCAAACCGGGACTAGCGGGCTACTCGTCCTACGAGCAGTACTTC
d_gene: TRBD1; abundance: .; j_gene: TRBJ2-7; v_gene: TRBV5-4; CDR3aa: CASSLGETGDYEQYF; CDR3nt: TGTGCCAGCAGCTTGGGCGAGACAGGGGACTACGAGCAGTACTTC
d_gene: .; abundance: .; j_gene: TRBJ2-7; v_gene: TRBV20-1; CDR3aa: CSARNSYEQYF; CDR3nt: TGCAGTGCTCGGAACTCCTACGAGCAGTACTTC